This T cell receptor (beta chain) emerged from a study of T cell responses to AZD1222 COVID-19 vaccine. The CDR3 is 15 amino acids. The ends were cut back, 0 bases at V and 0 bases at J, with 8 bases in the middle. From germline, CDR1 is SGHRS and CDR2 YFSETQ. Clones were sequenced by immunoSEQ multiplex PCR, and TCRdb holds only the in-frame ones, with some missing. The sample lists over 120,000 clones; more than 85% were seen once. V and J are TRBV5-1 and TRBJ2-3; possibly TRBD1 for D (5 bases). Specimen: peripheral blood, collected 28 days after the second AZD1222 dose. This TCR derives from an adult who received the AZD1222 COVID-19 vaccine. CDR3 DNA sequence: TGCGCCAGCAGCTTGGCCTCAGGGAGCACAGATACGCAGTATTTT. This gives the protein CASSLASGSTDTQYF.